This T cell receptor beta chain was captured by sequencing in a study of cytomegalovirus exposure and HLA in healthy donors. Background on the study: The roughly 130 validation repertoires used the same platform as the roughly 610 first-cohort repertoires, a later analysis reported.

About this clone: What it binds is not known.

General study results and limits: Confirmation in vitro established that three CMV-associated chains were specific for CMV antigens.

The repertoire was sequenced with immunoSEQ multiplex PCR; TCRdb's copy has only in-frame clones and lacks some. Found here are about 73,000 clones, about 90% of them singletons; the top ten hold 3% to 4.5%. The CDR3 runs 18 residues. The V segment lost 0 bases and the J segment 0 bases; nucleotides outside the gene matches: 4. The V gene's germline CDR1 is ENHRY and CDR2 SYGVKD. The sequence came from a young woman in good health and CMV-seropositive. The sample was PBMCs. The gene calls are TRBV10-3 and TRBJ2-2, with 10 bases lining up with TRBD2. CDR3 region: CAISESRGLAANTGELFF. As DNA, the CDR3 is TGTGCCATCAGTGAGTCTCGAGGACTAGCGGCGAACACCGGGGAGCTGTTTTTT.